A single sample is the source of the 12 T cell receptor beta chains below, sequenced in a study of T cells in tuberculosis (dated by TCRdb to the late 2010s). The library came from the immunoSEQ multiplex PCR assay. Not all clones reach the TCRdb copy of this immuneACCESS table, which keeps in-frame sequences only. Checked studies attribute under half of the gap to unresolved V genes and leave the rest unexplained. This sample gives roughly 28,000 clones in total; approximately 95% of them show up just once. Over 4.5% of the sample belongs to the ten largest clones. Sequencing was performed on PBMCs. The receptors here all came from a donor aged 10-29 years with latent tuberculosis or without tuberculosis infection.

This chain joins TRBV6-5 and TRBJ1-2; 8 bases match TRBD1. V was clipped by 8 bases and J by 6 bases; unmatched bases: 5. Germline V gene sequence: CDR1 MNHEY, CDR2 SVGAGI. This CDR3 is 12 amino acids long. DNA for the CDR3: TGTGCCAGCGTTGACAGGGGCAATGGCTACACCTTC. It codes for CASVDRGNGYTF.

The V and J genes are TRBV27 and TRBJ2-3; a possible D gene is TRBD2 (5 bases). Germline CDR1 and CDR2: MNHEY and SMNVEV (reference sequence). The CDR3 runs to 13 residues. V was shortened by 8 bases and J by 8 bases, with 17 bases between the two germline ends. The DNA of the CDR3 is TGTGCCAGCTTAGAGGGCCCGGTCGGTACGCAGTATTTT. Amino acid sequence: CASLEGPVGTQYF.

The rearrangement links TRBV6-5 to TRBJ2-2; TRBD2 matches 9 bases. V lost 8 bases to trimming and J lost 3 bases; unmatched junction nucleotides: 7. The CDR3 extends over 15 amino acids. Germline V gene lookup returns CDR1 MNHEY and CDR2 SVGAGI. The CDR3 sequence: CASGKTSGYTGELFF. The CDR3 nucleotides are TGTGCCAGCGGGAAAACTAGCGGGTACACCGGGGAGCTGTTTTTT.

The gene calls are TRBV10-3 and TRBJ2-1; possibly TRBD1 for D (6 bases). The germline V gene has CDR1 ENHRY and CDR2 SYGVKD. Trimming took off 4 bases at V and 0 bases at J, with 10 bases between the two ends. The CDR3 consists of 15 residues. The CDR3 region has the DNA TGTGCCATCAGTGGGACAGTAAGCTCCTACAATGAGCAGTTCTTC. It codes for CAISGTVSSYNEQFF.

The chain employs TRBV29-1 and TRBJ2-3; D unclear. This CDR3 has 15 residues. In germline, CDR1 is SQVTM, CDR2 ANQGSEA. V lost 6 bases to trimming and J lost 0 bases, with 16 bases between them. The DNA of the CDR3 is TGCAGCGTCGACTTAAAACCATCAAGCACAGATACGCAGTATTTT. This codes for CSVDLKPSSTDTQYF.

This clone has just one count. One end of the junction fails to match germline, which may point to a read error. This chain links TRBV5-6 with TRBJ2-3, with D perhaps matching TRBD2 (5 bases). The V gene's germline CDR1 is SGHDT and CDR2 YYEEEE. This CDR3 is 12 amino acids long. CDR3 nucleotide sequence: TGTGCCAGCAGCCAGGCAACAGCGGCGATGGATTTT. Its translation is CASSQATAAMDF.

This clone has a single count. CDR3 nucleotide sequence: TGTGCTAGTGGTTTGGTACGAGCTGTATTTCGGTTGAGCAACTATGGCTACACCTTC. Translating gives CASGLVRAVFRLSNYGYTF. V gene TRBV12-5 combines with J gene TRBJ1-2; no reliable D call. V was clipped by 0 bases and J by 2 bases, with 22 bases between them. This CDR3 has 19 amino acids. The germline gives CDR1 LGHNT, CDR2 FRNRAP.

This clone was found a few times. Here the CDR3 DNA reads TGTGCCAGCAGCTTCAGCGGGGGGGCTAGCACAGATACGCAGTATTTT. The encoded protein is CASSFSGGASTDTQYF. The rearrangement joins TRBV7-6 to TRBJ2-3, with 10 bases lining up with TRBD2. Germline-derived CDR1 and CDR2 are SGHVS and FNYEAQ. The CDR3 extends over 16 amino acids. V shed 3 bases, J shed 0 bases, and the junction held 3 bases outside the gene matches.

This chain uses TRBV28 with TRBJ2-7, with D tentatively TRBD2 (7 bases). This CDR3 contains 14 residues. The germline V and J ends were trimmed by 5 bases and 3 bases, with 14 bases remaining between them. Looked up from germline, CDR1 is MDHEN and CDR2 is SYDVKM. The CDR3 protein is CASSQPGGLYEQYF. The CDR3 DNA sequence: TGTGCCAGCAGTCAACCGGGGGGCCTCTACGAGCAGTACTTC.

V and J are TRBV9 and TRBJ2-7; 11 bases line up with TRBD2. V shed 3 bases, J shed 7 bases, and the junction held 9 bases outside the gene matches. Germline V gene sequence: CDR1 SGDLS, CDR2 YYNGEE. This CDR3 has 15 residues. Written as DNA, the CDR3 is TGTGCCAGCAGCGACTCTAGCGGGGGGCATAGAGAGCAGTACTTC. Translating gives CASSDSSGGHREQYF. Combining the CDR3 with reference TRBV9 and TRBJ2-7 gives the whole variable domain DSGVTQTPKHLITATGQRVTLRCSPRSGDLSVYWYQQSLDQGLQFLIQYYNGEERAKGNILERFSAQQFPDLHSELNLSSLELGDSALYFCASSDSSGGHREQYFGPGTRLTVT.

This chain links TRBV27 with TRBJ2-7, with TRBD2 matching over 7 bases. The DNA end lines up better with TRBJ2-1; the J call may be wrong. CDR3 size: 18 residues. CDR1 is MNHEY and CDR2 is SMNVEV in the germline V gene (reference sequence). CDR3 nucleotide sequence: TGTGCCAGCAGTTTGAATAGCGGGCCCCCGATCTCCTACAATGAGCAGTTCTTC. Its translation: CASSLNSGPPISYNEQFF.

The chain employs TRBV6-6 and TRBJ1-3, with D unresolved. The CDR3 has 13 amino acids. V lost 6 bases, J lost 3 bases, and 9 bases lay in between. Germline V CDR1 and CDR2: MNHNY, SVGAGI (reference sequence). The CDR3 here is CASRDEGGNTIYF. CDR3 nucleotides: TGTGCCAGCAGAGACGAGGGTGGAAACACCATATATTTT.